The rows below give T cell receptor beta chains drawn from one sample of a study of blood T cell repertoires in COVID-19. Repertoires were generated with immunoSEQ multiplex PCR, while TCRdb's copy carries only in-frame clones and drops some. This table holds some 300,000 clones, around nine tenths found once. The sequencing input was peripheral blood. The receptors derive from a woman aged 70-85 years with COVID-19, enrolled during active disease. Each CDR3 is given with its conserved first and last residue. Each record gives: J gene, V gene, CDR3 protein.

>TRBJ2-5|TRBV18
CASSRRQDEQETQYF
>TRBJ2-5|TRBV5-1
CASSISGGGETQYF
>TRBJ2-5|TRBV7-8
CASSSRIAGDQETQYF
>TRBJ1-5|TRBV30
CAWSGTGLNQPQHF
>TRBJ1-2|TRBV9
CASSAGPGQGGYTF
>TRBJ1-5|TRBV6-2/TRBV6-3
CASSHPLTENSNQPQHF
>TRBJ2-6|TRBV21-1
CASSISGANVLTF
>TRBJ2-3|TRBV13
CASSPGVAGNLNTQYF
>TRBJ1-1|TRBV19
CASSMTPNTEAFF
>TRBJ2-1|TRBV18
CASSPPGLAGGNNEQFF
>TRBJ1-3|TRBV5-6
CASSLPTGAGNTIYF
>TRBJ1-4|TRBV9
CASSVDPEGEKLFF
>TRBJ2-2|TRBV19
CASSPLGGRWNTGELFF
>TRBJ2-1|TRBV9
CASRQAGQFF
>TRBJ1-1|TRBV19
CASSTGQGMTTAFF
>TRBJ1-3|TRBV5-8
CASSEDRSSGNTIYF
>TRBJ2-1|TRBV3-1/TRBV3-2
CASSQERLADLYNEQFF
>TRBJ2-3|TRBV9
CASSPLGLAGTVGTDTQYF
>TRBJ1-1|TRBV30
CAWSRVGAEAFF
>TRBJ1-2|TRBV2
CASSVPTGGYGYTF
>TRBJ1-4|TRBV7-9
CASSTGTGLEKLFF
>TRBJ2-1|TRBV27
CASSHSGTGADEQFF
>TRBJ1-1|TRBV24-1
CATSDSQRGGTEAFF
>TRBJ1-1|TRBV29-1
CSVVIPGVEAFF